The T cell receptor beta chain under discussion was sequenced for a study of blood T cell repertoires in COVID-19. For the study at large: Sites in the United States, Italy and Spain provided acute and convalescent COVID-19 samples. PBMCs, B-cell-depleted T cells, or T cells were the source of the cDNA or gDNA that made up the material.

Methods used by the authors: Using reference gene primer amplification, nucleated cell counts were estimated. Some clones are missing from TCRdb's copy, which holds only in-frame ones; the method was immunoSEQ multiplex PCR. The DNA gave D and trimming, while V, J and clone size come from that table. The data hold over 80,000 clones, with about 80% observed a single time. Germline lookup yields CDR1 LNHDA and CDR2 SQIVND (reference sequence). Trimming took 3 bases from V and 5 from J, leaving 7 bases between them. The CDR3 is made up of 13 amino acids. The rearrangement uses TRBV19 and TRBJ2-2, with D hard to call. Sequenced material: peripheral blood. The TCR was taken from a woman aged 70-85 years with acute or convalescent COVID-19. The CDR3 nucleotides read TGTGCCAGTAGTATGAGAGGAACCGGGGAGCTGTTTTTT. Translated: CASSMRGTGELFF.